Shown below are 8 T cell receptor beta chains from a single sample sequenced in a study of CXCR3-negative and CXCR3-positive naive CD8 T cells. UMI-labeled TRB cDNA libraries were prepared by 5' RACE. TCRdb reprocessed the 5' RACE reads, keeping one entry per CDR3 protein, no DNA. This sample's table reports 100,000 to 150,000 distinct CDR3 sequences. The sequenced sample was naive CXCR3- CD8+ T cells from blood. Subset in this sample: CD45RO-CCR7+CD27+CD95- naive CD8+ T cells lacking CXCR3 (TNR3-). The receptors were sampled from a human donor in good health. Some clones in this sample may be carry-over from other donors' samples.

The chain carries TRBV7-9 and TRBJ2-3. Germline V gene sequence: CDR1 SEHNR, CDR2 FQNEAQ (reference sequence). This CDR3 has 12 amino acids. The CDR3 loop is CASSFSTDTQYF.

This chain links TRBV7-9 with TRBJ2-5; TCRdb's D call of TRBD2 is untestable without DNA. The CDR3 is made up of 17 amino acids. In germline, CDR1 is SEHNR, CDR2 FQNEAQ (reference sequence). CDR3 in amino acids: CASSLVTRTSGGETQYF. Drawing the rest from reference TRBV7-9 and TRBJ2-5, the complete variable domain is DTGVSQNPRHKITKRGQNVTFRCDPISEHNRLYWYRQTLGQGPEFLTYFQNEAQLEKSRLLSDRFSAERPKGSFSTLEIQRTEQGDSAMYLCASSLVTRTSGGETQYFGPGTRLLVL.

The rearrangement links TRBV11-2 to TRBJ2-2; the D gene TCRdb calls, TRBD2, cannot be checked with no DNA. The CDR3 runs to 17 residues. The germline V gene encodes CDR1 SGHAT and CDR2 FQNNGV. The CDR3 region is CASSLEAGGRYTGELFF.

V usage is TRBV29-1 and J usage is TRBJ2-3; as DNA is missing, the TRBD1 call by TCRdb cannot be tested. The germline gives CDR1 SQVTM, CDR2 ANQGSEA. The CDR3 spans 14 residues. CDR3 region: CSVVWWTGTDTQYF.

The genes are TRBV25-1 and TRBJ2-1; as DNA is missing, the TRBD2 call by TCRdb cannot be tested. Germline V gene sequence: CDR1 MGHDK, CDR2 SYGVNS. CDR3 length: 16 residues. The CDR3 reads CASSAPRGREYNEQFF.

The chain combines TRBV20-1 with TRBJ2-7; the TCRdb D gene call, TRBD1, has no DNA to confirm it. This CDR3 comprises 13 residues. Germline lookup yields CDR1 DFQATT and CDR2 SNEGSKA (reference sequence). The CDR3 sequence is CSAREGRGHEQYF.

CDR3 sequence reads: CASSLQGRTEAFF. The J gene is TRBJ1-1, the V gene TRBV13; TCRdb's assignment of TRBD1 cannot be checked, as there is no DNA. Germline V gene lookup returns CDR1 PRHDT and CDR2 FYEKMQ (reference sequence). The CDR3 contains 13 residues.

The chain joins TRBV2 to TRBJ1-4. Per the germline V gene, CDR1 is SNHLY and CDR2 is FYNNEI. This CDR3 is 15 amino acids long. The CDR3: CASRVGRATNEKLFF.